A single sample gave rise to the 8 T cell receptor beta chains below, sequenced in a study of cytomegalovirus exposure and HLA in healthy donors. PCR used 60 Vbeta primers and 13 Jbeta primers. This table comes from immunoSEQ multiplex PCR, and its TCRdb copy is limited to in-frame clones, with some not included. Seen here are fewer than 150,000 clones, more than 75% observed once, and the top ten hold about 2%. Sequenced input: PBMCs. The source is a man aged 25 to 40 in good health and CMV-seronegative.

In DNA form, the CDR3 reads TGTGCCAGCAGCTCCCCCGACTCCAGGGCAACAGATACGCAGTATTTT. Translating gives CASSSPDSRATDTQYF. The rearrangement uses TRBV11-2 and TRBJ2-3; a possible D gene is TRBD1 (5 bases). Germline CDR1 is SGHAT and CDR2 is FQNNGV. The CDR3 spans 16 residues. V shed 4 bases and J shed 3 bases, with 17 bases lying between them.

The chain recombines TRBV9 with TRBJ2-1; possibly TRBD1 for D (5 bases). CDR1 is SGDLS and CDR2 is YYNGEE in the germline V gene. V lost 2 bases to trimming and J lost 6 bases, with 9 bases between them. This CDR3 has 13 residues. CDR3 in amino acids: CASSVGLLNEQFF. The CDR3 DNA sequence: TGTGCCAGCAGCGTGGGGCTCCTCAATGAGCAGTTCTTC.

The chain couples TRBV7-2 to TRBJ2-2, with TRBD2 matching over 12 bases. Losses at the gene ends were 4 bases for V and 5 bases for J; bases not matched to a gene: 8. The CDR3 has 17 residues. Germline V gene lookup returns CDR1 SGHTA and CDR2 FQGNSA. The CDR3, as DNA: TGTGCCAGCAGCTACCGACTAGCGGGAGTAGGGACCGGGGAGCTGTTTTTT. The encoded protein is CASSYRLAGVGTGELFF.

This chain connects TRBV6-5 to TRBJ1-1; weak D call: TRBD1 (6 bases). CDR1 and CDR2 (germline): MNHEY, SVGAGI. The CDR3 sequence is 13 residues long. The V end was cut by 5 bases, the J end by 8 bases, with 15 bases between. The DNA for the CDR3 is TGTGCCAGCAGTCTCGGACAGTTAAGGGAAGCTTTCTTT. Its protein product is CASSLGQLREAFF.

V gene TRBV10-3 combines with J gene TRBJ1-5; 8 bases are a match to TRBD1. The CDR3 extends over 14 amino acids. V dropped 2 bases and J dropped 6; count of bases not matched to a gene: 3. Germline values: CDR1 ENHRY, CDR2 SYGVKD. CDR3 in DNA: TGTGCCATCAGTGAGCAGGGGGCAGGTCAGCCCCAGCATTTT. Translating it yields CAISEQGAGQPQHF.

The V and J genes are TRBV10-2 and TRBJ2-1; no definite D call. The germline V and J ends were trimmed by 8 bases and 11 bases, with 16 bases remaining between them. The germline V gene encodes CDR1 WSHSY and CDR2 SAAADI. The CDR3 consists of 12 residues. CDR3 protein: CASLDQRRKQFF. The CDR3 DNA reads TGCGCCAGCCTTGACCAACGGAGAAAGCAGTTCTTC.

The chain couples TRBV6-5 to TRBJ2-7; 13 bases agree with TRBD2. This CDR3 has 16 amino acids. The ends lost 4 bases at V and 5 bases at J; junction bases unmatched: 8. Germline lookup yields CDR1 MNHEY and CDR2 SVGAGI. DNA for the CDR3: TGTGCCAGCAGTTCCCAACTAGCGGGAGGGCCCGACGAGCAGTACTTC. Translating gives CASSSQLAGGPDEQYF.

The chain joins TRBV7-2 to TRBJ2-7; TRBD2 agrees at 9 bases. The CDR3 extends over 15 amino acids. V dropped 0 bases and J dropped 4; count of bases not matched to a gene: 4. Germline CDR1 is SGHTA and CDR2 is FQGNSA. CDR3 bases: TGTGCCAGCAGCTTAGCTAGCGGGAGCGGTTACGAGCAGTACTTC. The encoded protein is CASSLASGSGYEQYF.